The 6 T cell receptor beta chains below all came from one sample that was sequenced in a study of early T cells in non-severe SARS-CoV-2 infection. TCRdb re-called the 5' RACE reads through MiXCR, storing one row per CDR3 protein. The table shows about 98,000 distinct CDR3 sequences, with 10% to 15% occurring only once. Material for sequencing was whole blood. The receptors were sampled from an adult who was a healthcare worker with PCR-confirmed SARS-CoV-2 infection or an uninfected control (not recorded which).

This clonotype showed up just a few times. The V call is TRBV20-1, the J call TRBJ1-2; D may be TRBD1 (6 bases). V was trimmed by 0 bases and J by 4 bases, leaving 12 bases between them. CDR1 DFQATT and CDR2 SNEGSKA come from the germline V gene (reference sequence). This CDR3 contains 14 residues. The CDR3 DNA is TGCAGTGCTAGAGAACGGGGGGCAGGCTATGGCTACACCTTC. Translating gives CSARERGAGYGYTF.

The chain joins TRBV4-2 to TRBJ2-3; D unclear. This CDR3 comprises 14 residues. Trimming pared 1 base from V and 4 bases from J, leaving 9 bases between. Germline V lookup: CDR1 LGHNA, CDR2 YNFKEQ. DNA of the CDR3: TGTGCCAGCAGCCAAGGTCGACACTCAGATACGCAGTATTTT. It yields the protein CASSQGRHSDTQYF.

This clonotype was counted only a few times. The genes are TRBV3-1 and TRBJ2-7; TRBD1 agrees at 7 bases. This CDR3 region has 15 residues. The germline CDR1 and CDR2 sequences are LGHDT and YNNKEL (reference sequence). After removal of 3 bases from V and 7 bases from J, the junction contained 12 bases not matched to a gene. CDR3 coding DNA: TGTGCCAGCAGCCATCTTACCGGGACAGTGAGAGAGCAGTACTTC. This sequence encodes CASSHLTGTVREQYF.

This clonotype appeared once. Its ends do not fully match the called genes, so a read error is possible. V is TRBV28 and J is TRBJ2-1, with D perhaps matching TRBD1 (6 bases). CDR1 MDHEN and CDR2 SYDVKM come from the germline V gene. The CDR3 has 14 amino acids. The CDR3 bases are TGTGCCAGCCGGGACATAGGCTCCTACAATGACCAGTTCTTC. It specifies CASRDIGSYNDQFF.

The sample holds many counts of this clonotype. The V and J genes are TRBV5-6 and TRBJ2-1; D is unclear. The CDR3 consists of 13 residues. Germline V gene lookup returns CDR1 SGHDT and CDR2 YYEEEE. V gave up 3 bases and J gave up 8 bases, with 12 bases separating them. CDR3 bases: TGTGCCAGCAGCTCCCCTCACCTTTATGAGCAGTTCTTC. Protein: CASSSPHLYEQFF.

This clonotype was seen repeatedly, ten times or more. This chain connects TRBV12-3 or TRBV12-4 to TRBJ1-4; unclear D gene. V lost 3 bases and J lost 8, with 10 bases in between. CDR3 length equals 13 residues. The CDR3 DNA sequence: TGTGCCAGCAGTTTCAGGCCTCAAGAAAAACTGTTTTTT. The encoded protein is CASSFRPQEKLFF.